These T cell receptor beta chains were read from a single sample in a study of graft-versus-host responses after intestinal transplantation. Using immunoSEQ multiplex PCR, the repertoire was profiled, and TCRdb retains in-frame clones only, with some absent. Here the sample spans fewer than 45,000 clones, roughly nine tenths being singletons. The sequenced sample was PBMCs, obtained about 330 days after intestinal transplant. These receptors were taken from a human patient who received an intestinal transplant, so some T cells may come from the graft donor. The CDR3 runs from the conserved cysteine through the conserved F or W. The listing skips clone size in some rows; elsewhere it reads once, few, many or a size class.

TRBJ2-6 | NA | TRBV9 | CASSVKGLTASGANVLTF
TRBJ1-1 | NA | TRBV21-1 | CASSKTVYSLNTEAFF
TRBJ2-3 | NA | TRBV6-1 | CASIAGGSTDTQYF
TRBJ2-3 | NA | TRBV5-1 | CASSFGLRDRGRDTQYF
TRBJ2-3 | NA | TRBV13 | CASSSPGDPTDTQYF
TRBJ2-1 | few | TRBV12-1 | CASSLPTSGSHNEQFF
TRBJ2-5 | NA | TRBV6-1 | CASSSLGSRETQYF
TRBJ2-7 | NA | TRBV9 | CASSVGTGPYEQYF
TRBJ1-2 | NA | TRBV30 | CAWSETTVLYGYTF
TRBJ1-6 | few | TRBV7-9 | CASSLREGVSPLHF
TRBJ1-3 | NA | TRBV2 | CASNPITGGVKGSSGNTIYF
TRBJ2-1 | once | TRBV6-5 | CASSHGIGVYEQFF
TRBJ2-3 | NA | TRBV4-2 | CASSQTSGGADGTDTQYF
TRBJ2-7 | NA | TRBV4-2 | CASSQDNGGTYEQYF